A selection of T cell receptor beta chains follows, all from one sample in a study of cytomegalovirus exposure and HLA in healthy donors. The table came from immunoSEQ multiplex PCR; TCRdb's copy has only in-frame clones and leaves some out. The sample carries roughly 120,000 clones, roughly 86% recorded once. Sequenced: PBMCs. The receptors here all came from a man between 18 and 35 years old in good health and CMV-seronegative. The CDR3 runs from the conserved cysteine through the conserved F or W. The D gene is left open where the match is weak. Size is omitted from some rows. Given values are once, few, many or a class for expanded clones.

-	TRBV11-3	TRBD1	TRBJ1-1	TGTGCCAGCAGCGCTGGGACAGGGTTGAACACTGAAGCTTTCTTT	CASSAGTGLNTEAFF
-	TRBV6-6	TRBD1	TRBJ1-5	TGTGCCAGCAGCTGGGACAGGGGTCAGCCCCAGCATTTT	CASSWDRGQPQHF
-	TRBV12-2	-	TRBJ2-5	-	CASRLHVGSGSYQETQYF
-	TRBV27	TRBD2	TRBJ2-5	TGTGCCAGCAGTCCGCGGACTAGCGGGAGTTCAGAGACCCAGTACTTC	CASSPRTSGSSETQYF
-	TRBV7-9	TRBD2	TRBJ2-7	TGTGCCAGCAGCTCGGGACTAGCGGTACCCTACGAGCAGTACTTC	CASSSGLAVPYEQYF
-	TRBV5-5	TRBD1	TRBJ1-5	TGTGCCAGCAGCTTGTCAGGGGGTCCCAACCAGCCCCAGCATTTT	CASSLSGGPNQPQHF
-	TRBV28	-	TRBJ2-7	TGTGCCAGCAGAGTCAGCTACGAGCAGTACTTC	CASRVSYEQYF
-	TRBV13	TRBD2	TRBJ2-3	TGTGCCAGCAGCTTAGGGGGGACTAGCGGGAGTAGAAGGACAGATACGCAGTATTTT	CASSLGGTSGSRRTDTQYF
-	TRBV12-5	TRBD1	TRBJ2-7	TGTGCTAGTGGTTTTCAGACAGGGTCGGGCGAGCAGTACTTC	CASGFQTGSGEQYF
once	TRBV21-1	-	TRBJ2-7	TGTGCCAGCAGCAACCCCATGGGAGGGGCTAGCGAGCAGTACTTC	CASSNPMGGASEQYF
-	TRBV10-3	TRBD1	TRBJ2-7	TGTGCCATCAGTGCAGCCGGGACAGCCTACGAGCAGTACTTC	CAISAAGTAYEQYF
few	TRBV11-2	TRBD2	TRBJ2-1	TGTGCCAGCAGCCTAACCGGGACTACAAACAATGAGCAGTTCTTC	CASSLTGTTNNEQFF
-	TRBV27	TRBD2	TRBJ2-1	TGTGCCAGCAGTTTGTCTAGCGGGAACGAGCAGTTCTTC	CASSLSSGNEQFF
-	TRBV20-1	TRBD1	TRBJ2-7	TGCAGTGCTACACAGGGGGACGAGCAGTACTTC	CSATQGDEQYF
-	TRBV9	TRBD2	TRBJ2-7	TGTGCCAGCAGCGTAGAAGGGACTACCTTCTACGAGCAGTACTTC	CASSVEGTTFYEQYF
-	TRBV2	TRBD1	TRBJ1-3	TGTGCCAGCAGAAGGGGGCTAGGAAACACCATATATTTT	CASRRGLGNTIYF
-	TRBV15	-	TRBJ1-4	TGTGCCACCAGCCCAAGGCGGGGTACGACTAATGAAAAACTGTTTTTT	CATSPRRGTTNEKLFF
-	TRBV11-2	-	TRBJ2-1	TGTGCCAGCAGCTTATTTTTTGGGGGGACAGAGACATACAATGAGCAGTTCTTC	CASSLFFGGTETYNEQFF
-	TRBV21-1	-	TRBJ1-4	TGTGCCAGCATCCCGGGGTACAATGAAAAACTGTTTTTT	CASIPGYNEKLFF
-	TRBV6-4	-	TRBJ2-7	TGTGCCAGCTCACAACACCATACCTACGAGCAGTACTTC	CASSQHHTYEQYF
once	TRBV6-6	-	TRBJ1-3	TGTGCCAGCAGTTACGCGGGGACTGGAAACACCATATATTTT	CASSYAGTGNTIYF
-	TRBV5-4	TRBD2	TRBJ2-5	TGTGCCAGCAGCTTGGAGCTAGCGGGGGGGCAAGAGACCCAGTACTTC	CASSLELAGGQETQYF
-	TRBV19	TRBD2	TRBJ2-7	TGTGCCAGTTCACTAGCGGGATCGGGCGAGCAGTACTTC	CASSLAGSGEQYF
-	TRBV7-8	TRBD2	TRBJ2-7	TGTGCCAGCAGCTTAGCCCTTACTAGCGGTACTCCCTACGAGCAGTACTTC	CASSLALTSGTPYEQYF
-	TRBV9	-	TRBJ2-3	TGTGCCAGCAGCGTAGGGCCGGATACGCAGTATTTT	CASSVGPDTQYF
-	TRBV9	-	TRBJ2-1	TGTGCCAGCAGCGTTCGCGGGGTGGTCTACAATGAGCAGTTCTTC	CASSVRGVVYNEQFF
-	TRBV5-4	TRBD1	TRBJ1-1	TGTGCCAGCGAGCACGGGAGGACAGGGCGGAGCACTGAAGCTTTCTTT	CASEHGRTGRSTEAFF
-	TRBV19	TRBD2	TRBJ2-3	TGTGCCAGTAAAGCCGGGACTAGCGGACAGCATACGCAGTATTTT	CASKAGTSGQHTQYF
-	TRBV6-5	-	TRBJ1-6	TGTGCCAGCAGTTACAGGGCCGGCGGGGGTTCACCCCTCCACTTT	CASSYRAGGGSPLHF
-	TRBV5-1	-	TRBJ2-5	TGCGCCAGCAGCTTGGACAGGGCAACGCAAGAGACCCAGTACTTC	CASSLDRATQETQYF
-	TRBV5-5	-	TRBJ2-7	TGTGCCAGCAGCTTGACACGGGACTCCCGGAGGTCCTACGAGCAGTACTTC	CASSLTRDSRRSYEQYF
-	TRBV19	TRBD1	TRBJ1-5	TGTGCCAGTAGCATCGGAGGGACAGGGTCAGGACAGCCCCAGCATTTT	CASSIGGTGSGQPQHF
once	TRBV10-1	TRBD2	TRBJ2-1	TGCGCCAGCAGTGATTGGACTAGCGGGGTTAATGAGCAGTTCTTC	CASSDWTSGVNEQFF
-	TRBV4-1	TRBD1	TRBJ2-1	TGCGCCAGCAGCCAAGGGACAGGGGGCTACAATGAGCAGTTCTTC	CASSQGTGGYNEQFF
-	TRBV7-2	-	TRBJ2-7	TGTGCCAGCAGCCAGGGGACCCCCGGATCCTACGAGCAGTACTTC	CASSQGTPGSYEQYF
-	TRBV7-9	-	TRBJ1-1	TGTGCCAGCAGCTTAACTTTTTCGGACACTGAAGCTTTCTTT	CASSLTFSDTEAFF
-	TRBV7-9	TRBD1	TRBJ1-5	TGTGCCAGCAGCTTAGGACAGGGTCAGCCCCAGCATTTT	CASSLGQGQPQHF
-	TRBV6-6	-	TRBJ1-1	TGTGCCAGCAGTTACCGGCCAGGGAACACTGAAGCTTTCTTT	CASSYRPGNTEAFF
-	TRBV30	-	TRBJ2-3	TGTGCCTGGAAGGGGGGGAGCACAGATACGCAGTATTTT	CAWKGGSTDTQYF
-	TRBV27	-	TRBJ1-4	TGTGCCAGCAGTCATGAATGGGGGGGAGATGAAAAACTGTTTTTT	CASSHEWGGDEKLFF
-	TRBV19	TRBD1	TRBJ2-2	TGTGCCAGTAGTCGACAGGGGTATAACACCGGGGAGCTGTTTTTT	CASSRQGYNTGELFF
once	TRBV27	TRBD1	TRBJ1-1	TGTGCCAGCAGTTTAACGAGGGGGACAGGGGCTCCTGAAGCTTTCTTT	CASSLTRGTGAPEAFF
few	TRBV11-2	TRBD2	TRBJ2-2	TGTGCCAGCAGCTTAGGAAGCGGGGGGCACACCGGGGAGCTGTTTTTT	CASSLGSGGHTGELFF
once	TRBV7-9	-	TRBJ2-1	TGTGCCAGCAGCGAAGATCAGAATAGCCATTACAATGAGCAGTTCTTC	CASSEDQNSHYNEQFF
-	TRBV5-1	-	TRBJ1-2	TGCGCCAGCAGCCCTATCTTGTCTAACTATGGCTACACCTTC	CASSPILSNYGYTF
-	TRBV25-1	-	TRBJ2-7	TGTGCCAGCAGTGGGAGGGCTCGGGGCCAGAGCTCCTACGAGCAGTACTTC	CASSGRARGQSSYEQYF
once	TRBV5-4	-	TRBJ2-7	TGTGCCAGCAGCTTGGAGGGGCAGGGGTCTTACGAGCAGTACTTC	CASSLEGQGSYEQYF